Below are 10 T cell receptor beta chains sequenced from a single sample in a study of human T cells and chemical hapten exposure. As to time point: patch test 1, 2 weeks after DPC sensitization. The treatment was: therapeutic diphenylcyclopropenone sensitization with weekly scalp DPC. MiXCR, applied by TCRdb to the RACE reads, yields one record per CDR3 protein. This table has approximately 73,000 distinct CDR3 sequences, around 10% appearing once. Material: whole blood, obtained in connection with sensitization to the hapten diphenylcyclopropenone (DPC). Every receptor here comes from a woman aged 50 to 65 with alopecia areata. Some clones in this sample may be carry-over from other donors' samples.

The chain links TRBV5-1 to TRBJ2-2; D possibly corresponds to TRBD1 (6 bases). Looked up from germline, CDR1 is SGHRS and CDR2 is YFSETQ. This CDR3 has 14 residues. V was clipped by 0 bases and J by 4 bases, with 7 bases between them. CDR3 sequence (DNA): TGCGCCAGCAGCTTGGGGACAGCCACCGGGGAGCTGTTTTTT. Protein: CASSLGTATGELFF.

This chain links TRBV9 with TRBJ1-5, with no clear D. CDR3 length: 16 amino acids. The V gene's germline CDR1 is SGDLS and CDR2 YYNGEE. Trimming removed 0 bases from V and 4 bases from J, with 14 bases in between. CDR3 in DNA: TGTGCCAGCAGCGTAGACGCCGGGAGTACGAATCAGCCCCAGCATTTT. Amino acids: CASSVDAGSTNQPQHF.

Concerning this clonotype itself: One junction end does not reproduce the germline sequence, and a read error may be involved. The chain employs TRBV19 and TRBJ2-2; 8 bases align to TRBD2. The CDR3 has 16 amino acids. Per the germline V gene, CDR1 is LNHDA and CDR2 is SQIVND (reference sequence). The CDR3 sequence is CASSIDSSGRTGELFF. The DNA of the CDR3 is TGTGCTAGTAGTATAGATTCGAGCGGGAGAACCGGGGAGCTGTTTTTT. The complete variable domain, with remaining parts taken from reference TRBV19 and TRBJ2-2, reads DGGITQSPKYLFRKEGQNVTLSCEQNLNHDAMYWYRQDPGQGLRLIYYSQIVNDFQKGDIAEGYSVSREKKESFPLTVTSAQKNPTAFYLCASSIDSSGRTGELFFGEGSRLTVL.

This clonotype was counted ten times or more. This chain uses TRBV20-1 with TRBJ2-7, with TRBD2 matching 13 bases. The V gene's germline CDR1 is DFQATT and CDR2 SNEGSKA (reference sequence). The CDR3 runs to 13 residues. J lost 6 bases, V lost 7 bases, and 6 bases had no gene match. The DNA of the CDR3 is TGCAGTGTTCGGACTAGCGGGAGTGTCGAGCAGTACTTC. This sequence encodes CSVRTSGSVEQYF.

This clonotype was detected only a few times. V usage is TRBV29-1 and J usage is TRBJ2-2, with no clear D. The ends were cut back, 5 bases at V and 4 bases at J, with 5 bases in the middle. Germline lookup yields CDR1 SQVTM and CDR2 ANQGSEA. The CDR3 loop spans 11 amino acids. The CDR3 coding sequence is TGCAGCGTTACAACCACCGGGGAGCTGTTTTTT. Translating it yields CSVTTTGELFF.

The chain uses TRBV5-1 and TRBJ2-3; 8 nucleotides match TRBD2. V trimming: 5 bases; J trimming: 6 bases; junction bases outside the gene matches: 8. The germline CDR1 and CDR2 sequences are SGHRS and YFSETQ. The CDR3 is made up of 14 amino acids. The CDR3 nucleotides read TGCGCCAGCAGGCGGGGGGCCCCCGGCGATACGCAGTATTTT. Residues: CASRRGAPGDTQYF.

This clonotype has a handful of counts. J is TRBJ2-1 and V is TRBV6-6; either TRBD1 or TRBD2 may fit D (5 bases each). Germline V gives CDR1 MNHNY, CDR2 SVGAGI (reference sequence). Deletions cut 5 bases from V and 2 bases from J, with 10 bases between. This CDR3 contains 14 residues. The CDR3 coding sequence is TGTGCCAGCAGTGCCGGGACCACCTACAATGAGCAGTTCTTC. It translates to CASSAGTTYNEQFF.

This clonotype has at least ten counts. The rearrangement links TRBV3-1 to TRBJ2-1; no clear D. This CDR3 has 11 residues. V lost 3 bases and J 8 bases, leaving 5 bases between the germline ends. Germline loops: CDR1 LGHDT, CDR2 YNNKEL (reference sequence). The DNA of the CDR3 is TGTGCCAGCAGCCACAGGTATGAGCAGTTCTTC. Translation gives CASSHRYEQFF.

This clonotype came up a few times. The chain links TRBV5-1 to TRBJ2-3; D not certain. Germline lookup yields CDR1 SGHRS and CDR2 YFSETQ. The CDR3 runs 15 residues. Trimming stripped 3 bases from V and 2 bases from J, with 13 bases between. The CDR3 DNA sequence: TGCGCCAGCAGCTCCCTATCCGGTATCACAGATACGCAGTATTTT. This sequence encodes CASSSLSGITDTQYF.

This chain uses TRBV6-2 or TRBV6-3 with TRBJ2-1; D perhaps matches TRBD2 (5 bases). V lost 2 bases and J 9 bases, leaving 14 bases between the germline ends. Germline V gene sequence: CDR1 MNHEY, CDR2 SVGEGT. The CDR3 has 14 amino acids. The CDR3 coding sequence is TGTGCCAGCAGTTACACACACGGGATTAGTGAGCAGTTCTTC. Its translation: CASSYTHGISEQFF.